The present T cell receptor beta chain was sequenced within a study of cytomegalovirus exposure and HLA in healthy donors. Overall study findings and caveats: Three CMV-associated chains proved CMV antigen-specific in vitro.

Generated by immunoSEQ multiplex PCR, the TCRdb table keeps only in-frame clones and is missing some. The sample lists around 150,000 clones; less than 90% were seen once. Details on this clone: Its antigen is not identified.

Sequencing was carried out using PBMCs. This TCR was sampled from a young woman in good health and CMV-seropositive.

The CDR3 nucleotides read TGTGCCAGCAGTCCCCTCGGGACTTCCTACGAGCAGTACTTC. Amino acid sequence: CASSPLGTSYEQYF. The rearrangement joins TRBV28 to TRBJ2-7, with a possible D match to TRBD2 (6 bases). The CDR3 length is 14 residues. With 5 bases removed from V and 1 base from J, the gap between germline ends came to 12 bases. The germline gives CDR1 MDHEN, CDR2 SYDVKM.